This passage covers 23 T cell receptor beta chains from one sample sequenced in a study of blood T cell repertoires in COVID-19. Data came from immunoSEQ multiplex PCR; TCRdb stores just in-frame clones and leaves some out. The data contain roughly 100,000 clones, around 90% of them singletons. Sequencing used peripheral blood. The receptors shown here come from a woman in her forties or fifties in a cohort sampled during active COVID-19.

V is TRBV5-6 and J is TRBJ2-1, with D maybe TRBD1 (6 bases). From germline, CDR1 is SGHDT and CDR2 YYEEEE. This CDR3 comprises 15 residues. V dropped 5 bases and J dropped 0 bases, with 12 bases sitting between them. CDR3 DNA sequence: TGTGCCAGCAGAGCTGGACAGAGCTCCTACAATGAGCAGTTCTTC. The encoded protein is CASRAGQSSYNEQFF.

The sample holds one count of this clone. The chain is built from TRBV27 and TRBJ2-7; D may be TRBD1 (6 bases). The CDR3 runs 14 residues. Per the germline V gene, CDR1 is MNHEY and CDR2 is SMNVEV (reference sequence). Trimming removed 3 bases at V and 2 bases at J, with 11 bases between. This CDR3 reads CASSFARGPYEQYF. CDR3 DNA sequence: TGTGCCAGCAGTTTCGCCAGGGGCCCCTACGAGCAGTACTTC.

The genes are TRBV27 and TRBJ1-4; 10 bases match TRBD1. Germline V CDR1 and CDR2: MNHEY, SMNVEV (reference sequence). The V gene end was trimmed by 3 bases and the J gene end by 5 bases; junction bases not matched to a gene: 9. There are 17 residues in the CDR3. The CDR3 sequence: CASSFLPTGGANEKLFF. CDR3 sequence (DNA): TGTGCCAGCAGTTTTCTCCCGACAGGGGGCGCAAATGAAAAACTGTTTTTT.

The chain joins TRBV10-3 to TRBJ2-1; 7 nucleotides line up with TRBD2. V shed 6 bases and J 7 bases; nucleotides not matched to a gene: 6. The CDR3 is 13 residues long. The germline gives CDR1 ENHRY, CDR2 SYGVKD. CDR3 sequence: CAISIDSGNEQFF. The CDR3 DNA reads TGTGCCATCAGCATAGATAGCGGGAATGAGCAGTTCTTC.

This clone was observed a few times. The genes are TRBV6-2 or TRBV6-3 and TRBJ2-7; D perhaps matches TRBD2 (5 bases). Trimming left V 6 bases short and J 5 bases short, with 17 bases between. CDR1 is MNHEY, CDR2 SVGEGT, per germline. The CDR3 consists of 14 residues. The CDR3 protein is CASSPSGVPDEQYF. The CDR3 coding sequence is TGTGCCAGCAGCCCGAGCGGAGTTCCCGACGAGCAGTACTTC.

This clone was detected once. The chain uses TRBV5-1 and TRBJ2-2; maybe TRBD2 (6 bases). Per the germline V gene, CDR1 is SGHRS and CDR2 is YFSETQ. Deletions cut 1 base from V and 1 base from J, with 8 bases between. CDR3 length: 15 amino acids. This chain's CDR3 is CASSLTSQNTGELFF. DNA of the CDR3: TGCGCCAGCAGCTTGACTAGCCAGAACACCGGGGAGCTGTTTTTT.

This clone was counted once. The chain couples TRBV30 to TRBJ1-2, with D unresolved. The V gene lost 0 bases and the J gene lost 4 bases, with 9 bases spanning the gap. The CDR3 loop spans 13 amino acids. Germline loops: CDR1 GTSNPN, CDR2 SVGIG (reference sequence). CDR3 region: CAWSVSGVYGYTF. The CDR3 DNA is TGTGCCTGGAGTGTAAGCGGGGTCTATGGCTACACCTTC.

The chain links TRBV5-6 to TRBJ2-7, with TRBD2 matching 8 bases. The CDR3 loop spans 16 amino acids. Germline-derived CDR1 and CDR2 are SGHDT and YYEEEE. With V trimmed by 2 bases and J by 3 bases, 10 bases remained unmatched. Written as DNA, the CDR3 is TGTGCCAGCAGCTTCTGGACTAGCCTCTCAGACTACGAGCAGTACTTC. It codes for CASSFWTSLSDYEQYF.

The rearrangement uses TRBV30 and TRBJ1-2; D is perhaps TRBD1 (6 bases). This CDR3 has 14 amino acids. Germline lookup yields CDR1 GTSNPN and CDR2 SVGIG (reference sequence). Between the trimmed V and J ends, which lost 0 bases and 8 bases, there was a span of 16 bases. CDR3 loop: CAWSVSGGPGGYTF. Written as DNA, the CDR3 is TGTGCCTGGAGTGTGTCGGGGGGGCCAGGGGGCTACACCTTC.

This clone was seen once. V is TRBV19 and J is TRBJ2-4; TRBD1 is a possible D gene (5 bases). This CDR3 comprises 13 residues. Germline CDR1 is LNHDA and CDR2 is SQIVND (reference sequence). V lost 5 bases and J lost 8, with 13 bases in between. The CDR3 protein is CASSVTDRYIQYF. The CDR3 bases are TGTGCCAGTAGTGTGACAGATCGGTACATTCAGTACTTC.

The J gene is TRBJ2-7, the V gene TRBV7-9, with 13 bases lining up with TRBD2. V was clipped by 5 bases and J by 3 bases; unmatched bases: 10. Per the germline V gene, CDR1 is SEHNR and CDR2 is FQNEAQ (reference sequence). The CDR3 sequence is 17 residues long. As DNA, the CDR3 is TGTGCCAGCAGCCAAAGACTAGCGGGAGGACGTGGCTACGAGCAGTACTTC. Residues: CASSQRLAGGRGYEQYF.

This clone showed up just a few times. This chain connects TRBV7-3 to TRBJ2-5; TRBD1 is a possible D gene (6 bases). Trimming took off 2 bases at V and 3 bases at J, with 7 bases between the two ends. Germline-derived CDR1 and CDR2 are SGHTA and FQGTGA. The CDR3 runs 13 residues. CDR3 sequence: CASSLWDKETQYF. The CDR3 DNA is TGTGCCAGCAGCTTATGGGACAAAGAGACCCAGTACTTC.

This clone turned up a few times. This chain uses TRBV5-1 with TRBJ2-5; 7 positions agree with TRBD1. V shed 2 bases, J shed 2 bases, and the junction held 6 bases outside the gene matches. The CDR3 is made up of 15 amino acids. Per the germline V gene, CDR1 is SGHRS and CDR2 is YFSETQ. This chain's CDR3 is CASSFTDRRQETQYF. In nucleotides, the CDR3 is TGCGCCAGCAGCTTTACGGACAGGCGACAAGAGACCCAGTACTTC.

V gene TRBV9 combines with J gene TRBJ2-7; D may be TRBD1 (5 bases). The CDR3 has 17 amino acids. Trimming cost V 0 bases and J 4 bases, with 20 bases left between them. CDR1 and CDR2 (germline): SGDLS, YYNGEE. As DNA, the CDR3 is TGTGCCAGCAGCGTAGGATCCCACAGGAACAATAATTACGAGCAGTACTTC. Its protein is CASSVGSHRNNNYEQYF.

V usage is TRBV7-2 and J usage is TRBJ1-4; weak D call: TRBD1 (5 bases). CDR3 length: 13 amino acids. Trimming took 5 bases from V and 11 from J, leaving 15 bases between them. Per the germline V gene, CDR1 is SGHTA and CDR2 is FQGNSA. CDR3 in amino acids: CASSPRPKGKLFF. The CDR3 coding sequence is TGTGCCAGCAGCCCCCGACCCAAGGGGAAACTGTTTTTT.

CDR3 amino acids: CASSLRGTNEKLFF. In DNA form, the CDR3 reads TGTGCCAGCAGCCTTAGGGGTACTAATGAAAAACTGTTTTTT. The gene calls are TRBV6-6 and TRBJ1-4, with a weak D call TRBD1 (5 bases). The CDR3 length is 14 residues. Trimming left V 6 bases short and J 2 bases short, with 10 bases between. Germline lookup yields CDR1 MNHNY and CDR2 SVGAGI (reference sequence).

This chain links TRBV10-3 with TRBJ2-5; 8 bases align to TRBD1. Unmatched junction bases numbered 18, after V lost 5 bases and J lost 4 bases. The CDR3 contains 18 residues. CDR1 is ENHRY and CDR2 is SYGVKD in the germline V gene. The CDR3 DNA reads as TGTGCCATCAGTCCCAATCACGCCGGGACAGGTACGAGAGAGACCCAGTACTTC. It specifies CAISPNHAGTGTRETQYF.

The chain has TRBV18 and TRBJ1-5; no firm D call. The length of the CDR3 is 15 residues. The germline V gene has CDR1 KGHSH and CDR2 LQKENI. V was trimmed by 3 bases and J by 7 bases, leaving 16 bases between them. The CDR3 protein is CASSPYEGSGQPQHF. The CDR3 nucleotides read TGTGCCAGCTCACCGTACGAGGGATCGGGGCAGCCCCAGCATTTT.

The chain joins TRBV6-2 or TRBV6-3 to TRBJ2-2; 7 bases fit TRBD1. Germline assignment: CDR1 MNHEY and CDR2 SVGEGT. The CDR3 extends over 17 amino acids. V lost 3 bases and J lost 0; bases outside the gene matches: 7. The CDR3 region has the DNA TGTGCCAGCAGTTATTCCCGGGACAGCCCGAACACCGGGGAGCTGTTTTTT. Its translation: CASSYSRDSPNTGELFF.

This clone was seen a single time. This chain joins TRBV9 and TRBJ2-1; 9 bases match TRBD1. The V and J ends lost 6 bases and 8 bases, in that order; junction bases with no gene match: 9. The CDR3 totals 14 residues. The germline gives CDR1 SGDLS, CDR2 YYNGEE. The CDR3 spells CASTAGTGSDEQFF. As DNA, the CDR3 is TGTGCCAGCACCGCGGGGACAGGGTCTGATGAGCAGTTCTTC.

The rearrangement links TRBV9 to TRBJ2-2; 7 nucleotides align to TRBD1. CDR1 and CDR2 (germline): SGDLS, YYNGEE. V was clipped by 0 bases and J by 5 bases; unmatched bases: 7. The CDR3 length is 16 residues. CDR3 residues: CASSVGGGQTTGELFF. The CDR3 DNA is TGTGCCAGCAGCGTAGGAGGGGGACAGACAACCGGGGAGCTGTTTTTT.

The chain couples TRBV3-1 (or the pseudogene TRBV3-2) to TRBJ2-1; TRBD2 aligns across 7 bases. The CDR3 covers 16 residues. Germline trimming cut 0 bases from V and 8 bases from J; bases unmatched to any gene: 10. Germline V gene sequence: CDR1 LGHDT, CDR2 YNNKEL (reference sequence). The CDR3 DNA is TGTGCCAGCAGCCAAGATGGAGGACTAGGTTTCTATGAGCAGTTCTTC. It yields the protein CASSQDGGLGFYEQFF.

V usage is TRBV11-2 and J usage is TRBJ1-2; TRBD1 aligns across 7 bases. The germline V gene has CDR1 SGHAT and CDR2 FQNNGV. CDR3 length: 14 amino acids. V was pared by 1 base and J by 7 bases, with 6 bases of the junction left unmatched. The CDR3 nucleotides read TGTGCCAGCAGCTTAGGTCAGGGGGACTTTGGCTACACCTTC. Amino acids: CASSLGQGDFGYTF. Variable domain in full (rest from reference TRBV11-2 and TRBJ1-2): EAGVAQSPRYKIIEKRQSVAFWCNPISGHATLYWYQQILGQGPKLLIQFQNNGVVDDSQLPKDRFSAERLKGVDSTLKIQPAKLEDSAVYLCASSLGQGDFGYTFGSGTRLTVV.